Presented here are 15 T cell receptor beta chains from one specimen sequenced in a study of T-cell memory formation after mild COVID-19. TCRdb redid the calling of the 5' RACE reads with MiXCR, one entry per CDR3 protein. Here the sample spans fewer than 200,000 distinct CDR3 sequences, approximately 17% being singletons. The sequenced sample was PBMCs or a T cell subset sorted from them (not recorded which). The receptors stem from a man aged 18-30 years who had mild COVID-19 (a few samples of this study predate the infection). Cell type and time point are not known.

This clonotype occurred a few times. V is TRBV6-5 and J is TRBJ1-6; D is perhaps TRBD1 (6 bases). Deletions cut 6 bases from V and 7 bases from J, with 10 bases between. Per germline, CDR1 MNHEY and CDR2 SVGAGI. The CDR3 runs to 13 residues. The CDR3 bases are TGTGCCAGCAGAGGACAGAGCAATTCACCCCTCCACTTT. This codes for CASRGQSNSPLHF.

Only a few counts were recorded for this clonotype. V gene TRBV19 combines with J gene TRBJ1-2; TRBD1 agrees at 7 bases. Trimming cost V 8 bases and J 6 bases; bases outside gene matches: 12. This CDR3 spans 14 amino acids. Germline values: CDR1 LNHDA, CDR2 SQIVND (reference sequence). CDR3 nucleotides: TGTGCCAGTCGGAGACAGGGAGGGAACGATGGCTACACCTTC. This gives the protein CASRRQGGNDGYTF.

This rearrangement joins TRBV4-3 to TRBJ2-6; possible D gene TRBD1, 6 bases. Germline V gene sequence: CDR1 LGHNA, CDR2 YSLEER. The CDR3 loop spans 17 amino acids. V was trimmed by 1 base and J by 1 base, leaving 11 bases between them. CDR3 region: CASSQAGALSGANVLTF. The DNA of the CDR3 is TGCGCCAGCAGCCAAGCAGGGGCTCTTTCTGGGGCCAACGTCCTGACTTTC.

The rearrangement joins TRBV5-1 to TRBJ2-5; D might be TRBD1 (5 bases). Germline V gives CDR1 SGHRS, CDR2 YFSETQ. Trimming pared 1 base from V and 2 bases from J, leaving 12 bases between. The CDR3 is 15 amino acids. The CDR3 sequence is CASSLTGRGQETQYF. CDR3 DNA sequence: TGCGCCAGCAGCTTGACCGGTAGGGGACAAGAGACCCAGTACTTC.

This clonotype came up a few times. The J gene is TRBJ2-1, the V gene TRBV20-1; D could derive from TRBD1 or TRBD2 (5 bases each). Germline V gene sequence: CDR1 DFQATT, CDR2 SNEGSKA (reference sequence). The V end was cut by 3 bases, the J end by 6 bases, with 12 bases between. The CDR3 is 13 amino acids. The DNA for the CDR3 is TGCAGTGCTAGGGGGCCGGCGGGCAATGAGCAGTTCTTC. Its translation: CSARGPAGNEQFF.

This clonotype appeared a few times. The chain couples TRBV10-3 to TRBJ1-6; D is undetermined. V was shortened by 2 bases and J by 13 bases, with 15 bases between the two germline ends. Germline V CDR1 and CDR2: ENHRY, SYGVKD. The CDR3 spans 14 residues. The CDR3 is CAISEVEVPWPLHF. CDR3 bases: TGTGCCATCAGTGAGGTGGAAGTACCTTGGCCCCTCCACTTT.

This clonotype was counted a few times. This sequence joins TRBV15 and TRBJ1-6, with 9 bases fitting TRBD1. The CDR3 has 15 residues. Trimming removed 6 bases from V and 7 bases from J; junction bases left unmatched: 7. Germline loops: CDR1 LNHNV, CDR2 YYDKDF (reference sequence). The CDR3 coding sequence is TGTGCCACCAGGGGGACAGGGTTTAGGAATTCACCCCTCCACTTT. Translation gives CATRGTGFRNSPLHF.

This clonotype was counted only a few times. The V call is TRBV10-3, the J call TRBJ2-5; possibly TRBD1 or TRBD2 for D (5 bases each). The V end lost 10 bases, the J end lost 3 bases, and 18 bases lay between the germline ends. The germline V gene encodes CDR1 ENHRY and CDR2 SYGVKD. There are 14 residues in the CDR3. The CDR3 spells CATRETRVEETQYF. The CDR3 DNA follows: TGTGCCACCAGGGAGACAAGGGTAGAAGAGACCCAGTACTTC.

Only a few counts were recorded for this clonotype. This chain uses TRBV7-2 with TRBJ2-3; no definite D call. V was cut by 0 bases and J by 6 bases, with 7 bases left in between. The germline CDR1 and CDR2 sequences are SGHTA and FQGNSA. There are 13 residues in the CDR3. The CDR3 region is CASSLALGDTQYF. CDR3 nucleotide sequence: TGTGCCAGCAGCTTAGCTCTAGGGGATACGCAGTATTTT. Based on the CDR3 plus reference TRBV7-2 and TRBJ2-3, the full variable domain is GAGVSQSPSNKVTEKGKDVELRCDPISGHTALYWYRQSLGQGLEFLIYFQGNSAPDKSGLPSDRFSAERTGGSVSTLTIQRTQQEDSAVYLCASSLALGDTQYFGPGTRLTVL.

This clonotype came up a few times. This chain connects TRBV7-9 to TRBJ2-7; D is undetermined. The CDR3 consists of 14 residues. Trimming removed 1 base at V and 0 bases at J, with 7 bases between. From germline, CDR1 is SEHNR and CDR2 FQNEAQ (reference sequence). The CDR3 nucleotides are TGTGCCAGCAGCTTAGGTGGGTTCTCCTACGAGCAGTACTTC. Its translation is CASSLGGFSYEQYF.

Ten or more counts support this clonotype. The gene calls are TRBV5-4 and TRBJ2-7; possibly TRBD1 for D (5 bases). Germline values: CDR1 SGHNT, CDR2 YYREEE (reference sequence). The CDR3 loop spans 15 amino acids. Trimming removed 4 bases from V and 4 bases from J, with 18 bases in between. The CDR3 sequence is CASSPSPSDSYEQYF. CDR3 nucleotide sequence: TGTGCCAGCAGCCCCAGCCCAAGCGACAGTTACGAGCAGTACTTC.

This clonotype was observed at least ten times. The V and J genes are TRBV5-1 and TRBJ2-5; 13 nucleotides match TRBD2. Germline-derived CDR1 and CDR2 are SGHRS and YFSETQ. The CDR3 has 15 amino acids. Trimming removed 4 bases from V and 4 bases from J; junction bases left unmatched: 4. Here the CDR3 DNA reads TGCGCCAGCAGCACTAGCGGGGGGGCTAGAGAGACCCAGTACTTC. It is translated as CASSTSGGARETQYF.

V gene TRBV28 combines with J gene TRBJ2-7; a weak D match, TRBD1 (6 bases). V was cut by 3 bases and J by 5 bases, with 11 bases left in between. Germline V CDR1 and CDR2: MDHEN, SYDVKM. The CDR3 length is 13 residues. This CDR3 reads CASSLGQANEQYV. In DNA form, the CDR3 reads TGTGCCAGCAGTTTGGGACAAGCGAACGAGCAGTACGTC.

The rearrangement uses TRBV6-2 or TRBV6-3 and TRBJ2-6; possible D gene TRBD1, 6 bases. The CDR3 has 15 residues. The V end was cut by 8 bases, the J end by 12 bases, with 23 bases between. The V gene's germline CDR1 is MNHEY and CDR2 SVGEGT. The CDR3 region is CASFNFRGRGPVLTF. The CDR3 coding sequence is TGTGCCAGCTTTAATTTCAGGGGTAGGGGACCCGTCCTGACTTTC.

This chain uses TRBV25-1 with TRBJ2-2, with unresolved D. The CDR3 is 15 residues long. Germline CDR1 is MGHDK and CDR2 is SYGVNS. Trimming removed 6 bases at V and 6 bases at J, with 17 bases between. The CDR3 DNA follows: TGTGCCAGCAGGAGTAACACAAGGGTAGCCGGGGAGCTGTTTTTT. Its translation is CASRSNTRVAGELFF.